Listed here are 19 T cell receptor beta chains from one sample, sequenced in a study of identical twins. One entry per CDR3 protein, called by TCRdb with MiXCR from the 5' RACE reads. Among a few hundred thousand distinct CDR3 sequences listed, about 12% were seen once. These data were also reused for a study on yellow fever vaccine responses in identical twins.

The sample comprised CD8+ T cells sorted from blood. Source of these receptors: a woman aged 18-29 years in good health.

This clonotype showed up many times. As DNA, the CDR3 is TGCGCCAGCAGCCTGCGGACTAGCGGGAGCCCGAACACAGATACGCAGTATTTT. Protein: CASSLRTSGSPNTDTQYF. The V call is TRBV4-1, the J call TRBJ2-3; 13 nucleotides match TRBD2. V lost 4 bases to trimming and J lost 2 bases; unmatched junction nucleotides: 9. Germline lookup yields CDR1 MGHRA and CDR2 YSYEKL. The CDR3 runs to 18 residues.

The table lists this clonotype with many counts. V gene TRBV12-3 or TRBV12-4 combines with J gene TRBJ2-1; 9 bases are shared with TRBD1. The CDR3 loop spans 15 amino acids. With V trimmed by 4 bases and J by 8 bases, 9 bases remained unmatched. The CDR3 loop is CASSSPGQGYYEQFF. For the CDR3, the DNA is TGTGCCAGCAGTTCGCCGGGACAGGGTTACTATGAGCAGTTCTTC.

For the CDR3, the DNA is TGTGCCAGCTCGGAGACGGGAGGGATCACAGATACGCAGTATTTT. Translating gives CASSETGGITDTQYF. V gene TRBV27 combines with J gene TRBJ2-3; TRBD2 agrees at 8 bases. Trimming removed 8 bases from V and 2 bases from J; junction bases left unmatched: 9. This CDR3 is 15 amino acids long. The germline V gene encodes CDR1 MNHEY and CDR2 SMNVEV (reference sequence).

The V call is TRBV20-1, the J call TRBJ1-1; D remains unclear. V was pared by 3 bases and J by 3 bases, with 8 bases between. The CDR3 length is 12 residues. The V gene's germline CDR1 is DFQATT and CDR2 SNEGSKA (reference sequence). The CDR3 protein is CSARFFHTEAFF. The CDR3 nucleotides read TGCAGTGCTAGGTTTTTCCACACTGAAGCTTTCTTT.

V usage is TRBV5-6 and J usage is TRBJ2-7, with 11 bases lining up with TRBD1. V gave up 7 bases and J gave up 2 bases; unmatched junction bases: 2. The CDR3 loop spans 13 amino acids. Looked up from germline, CDR1 is SGHDT and CDR2 is YYEEEE. This chain's CDR3 is CASGQGAPYEQYF. For the CDR3, the DNA is TGTGCCAGCGGACAGGGGGCGCCCTACGAGCAGTACTTC.

This clonotype has just a few counts. V usage is TRBV12-3 or TRBV12-4 and J usage is TRBJ1-3, with 7 bases identical to TRBD1. CDR3 length equals 16 residues. V trimming: 3 bases; J trimming: 0 bases; junction bases outside the gene matches: 5. The CDR3 coding sequence is TGTGCCAGCAGTTTGGACGCAGGGGGCTCTGGAAACACCATATATTTT. This sequence encodes CASSLDAGGSGNTIYF.

Comments on this clonotype: This may be a read error, as it is one base from a much larger clone. V usage is TRBV5-5 and J usage is TRBJ1-1, with unresolved D. The CDR3 sequence is 12 residues long. Trimming left V 3 bases short and J 3 bases short, with 6 bases between. CDR1 is SGHKS, CDR2 YYEKEE, per germline (reference sequence). This CDR3 reads CASSWTDTEAFF. The DNA for the CDR3 is TGTGCCAGCAGCTGGACGGACACTGAAGCTTTCTTT.

The genes are TRBV28 and TRBJ2-2; D is unresolved. CDR3 length equals 13 residues. Trimming removed 6 bases at V and 0 bases at J, with 5 bases between. Germline V lookup: CDR1 MDHEN, CDR2 SYDVKM. The CDR3 here is CASRGTNTGELFF. In DNA, the CDR3 is TGTGCCAGCAGGGGGACGAACACCGGGGAGCTGTTTTTT.

The sample holds many counts of this clonotype. The chain employs TRBV29-1 and TRBJ2-1; D is undetermined. The CDR3 is made up of 10 amino acids. The V gene's germline CDR1 is SQVTM and CDR2 ANQGSEA. V shed 4 bases and J shed 6 bases, with 4 bases lying between them. CDR3 coding DNA: TGCAGCGTTGGGGGCAATGAGCAGTTCTTC. It encodes CSVGGNEQFF.

This clonotype was observed a handful of times. The chain uses TRBV15 and TRBJ2-5; 8 bases fit TRBD1. The CDR3 spans 17 residues. Germline V CDR1 and CDR2: LNHNV, YYDKDF (reference sequence). V dropped 3 bases and J dropped 1; count of bases not matched to a gene: 10. The CDR3 DNA reads TGTGCCACCAGCAGGTCCGGACAGGGTGCTCGCCAAGAGACCCAGTACTTC. It translates to CATSRSGQGARQETQYF. Looking up the rest from reference TRBV15 and TRBJ2-5 gives the full variable domain: DAMVIQNPRYQVTQFGKPVTLSCSQTLNHNVMYWYQQKSSQAPKLLFHYYDKDFNNEADTPDNFQSRRPNTSFCFLDIRSPGLGDTAMYLCATSRSGQGARQETQYFGPGTRLLVL.

In this sample, this clonotype turned up a few times. The V gene is TRBV7-9, the J gene TRBJ2-5; the D gene is possibly TRBD1 (6 bases). Germline CDR1 is SEHNR and CDR2 is FQNEAQ (reference sequence). CDR3 length: 16 residues. The V end was cut by 1 base, the J end by 2 bases, with 14 bases between. CDR3 sequence reads: CASSLVSTTGQETQYF. The CDR3 nucleotides are TGTGCCAGCAGCTTAGTTTCAACGACAGGACAAGAGACCCAGTACTTC.

This clonotype came up a few times. The chain carries TRBV20-1 and TRBJ2-1, with TRBD1 identical over 9 bases. V was clipped by 3 bases and J by 5 bases; unmatched bases: 8. Germline CDR1 DFQATT, CDR2 SNEGSKA (reference sequence). The CDR3 sequence is 15 residues long. This CDR3 is CSASPGQGKDNEQFF. DNA of the CDR3: TGCAGTGCTAGTCCCGGACAGGGGAAAGACAATGAGCAGTTCTTC.

This clonotype was seen many times. The chain combines TRBV5-6 with TRBJ2-3; D is uncertain. Trimming stripped 1 base from V and 4 bases from J, with 4 bases between. Per germline, CDR1 SGHDT and CDR2 YYEEEE. CDR3 size: 12 residues. The CDR3 nucleotides are TGTGCCAGCAGCTTGTCTTCAGATACGCAGTATTTT. As protein: CASSLSSDTQYF.

J is TRBJ2-3 and V is TRBV9, with 8 bases that match TRBD1. The CDR3 length is 14 residues. Trimming took 3 bases from V and 0 from J; bases not matched to a gene: 0. CDR1 is SGDLS, CDR2 YYNGEE, per germline. The CDR3 DNA is TGTGCCAGCAGCGGGACAGGGAGCACAGATACGCAGTATTTT. Its translation is CASSGTGSTDTQYF.

This clonotype was counted many times. The chain joins TRBV12-3 or TRBV12-4 to TRBJ1-1; no definite D call. CDR3 length equals 11 residues. Trimming cost V 10 bases and J 5 bases, with 11 bases left between them. The CDR3 DNA follows: TGTGCCACCGCTGGTGGGACTGAAGCTTTCTTT. Its protein product is CATAGGTEAFF.

This clonotype was detected many times. V is TRBV7-8 and J is TRBJ2-1, with 11 nucleotides matching TRBD2. The CDR3 spans 16 residues. CDR1 and CDR2 (germline): SGHVS, FQNEAQ. Unmatched junction bases numbered 2, after V lost 4 bases and J lost 0 bases. The CDR3 coding sequence is TGTGCCAGCAGCTCGGGACTAGCGGTCTCCTACAATGAGCAGTTCTTC. It codes for CASSSGLAVSYNEQFF.

The CDR3 sequence: CASREAGAEAFF. For the CDR3, the DNA is TGTGCCAGCAGGGAGGCAGGGGCTGAAGCTTTCTTT. The chain is built from TRBV28 and TRBJ1-1, with a possible D match to TRBD1 (6 bases). The CDR3 is 12 amino acids. Trimming took off 6 bases at V and 6 bases at J, with 11 bases between the two ends. CDR1 MDHEN and CDR2 SYDVKM come from the germline V gene.

The rearrangement joins TRBV3-1 to TRBJ2-2, with 15 bases fitting TRBD2. Looked up from germline, CDR1 is LGHDT and CDR2 is YNNKEL (reference sequence). The junction had 8 bases not matched to a gene; V was cut back by 7 bases and J by 5 bases. This CDR3 contains 17 residues. The CDR3 reads CASNGLAGGRKTGELFF. The CDR3 DNA reads as TGTGCCAGCAACGGACTAGCGGGAGGGAGGAAGACCGGGGAGCTGTTTTTT.

The V gene is TRBV4-1, the J gene TRBJ2-1; 7 positions match TRBD1. This CDR3 spans 16 amino acids. V dropped 3 bases and J dropped 0; count of bases not matched to a gene: 5. The germline gives CDR1 MGHRA, CDR2 YSYEKL. CDR3 residues: CASSQYRGDSYNEQFF. The DNA for the CDR3 is TGCGCCAGCAGCCAGTACAGGGGCGACTCCTACAATGAGCAGTTCTTC.